This T cell receptor beta chain was found in a study of neoadjuvant anti-PD-1 for oral cavity cancer. Repertoires were generated with immunoSEQ multiplex PCR, while TCRdb's copy carries only in-frame clones and drops some. The data show 65,000 to 95,000 clones, with roughly 80% seen just once and 2.5% to 3.5% held by the top ten. This TCR derives from a person aged 40 to 85 with oral cavity squamous cell carcinoma. The material sequenced was PBMCs, taken before nivolumab (anti-PD-1) treatment.

CDR3 sequence (DNA): TGCGCCAGCAGCTTGTATGGGGGCGGAGAGACCCAGTACTTC. This gives the protein CASSLYGGGETQYF. The V and J genes are TRBV5-1 and TRBJ2-5, with D tentatively TRBD1 (6 bases). Germline-derived CDR1 and CDR2 are SGHRS and YFSETQ. The CDR3 consists of 14 residues. Trimming left V 1 base short and J 4 bases short, with 11 bases between.